These T cell receptor beta chains were read from a single sample in a study of regulatory T cells in long-lasting Graves disease. TCRdb used MiXCR to reprocess the multiplex PCR reads, holding one entry per CDR3 protein. Counted here are roughly 420,000 distinct CDR3 sequences, roughly 15% occurring once; the ten biggest clones make up around a tenth. The same sample was also studied in work on T cells in Graves' hyperthyroidism and ophthalmopathy.

The source was peripheral blood mononuclear cells (PBMCs), collected at new diagnosis, from a patient treated with antithyroid drugs. These TCRs come from a woman between 25 and 40 years old with Graves disease. CDR3s include the opening cysteine and the closing phenylalanine or tryptophan. A D gene is named only where the DNA matches it firmly. Only some rows state a clone size, as once, few, many or a class for expanded clones.

clone size: many; D gene: TRBD1; J gene: TRBJ2-3; V gene: TRBV7-9; CDR3 DNA: TGTGCCAGCGACAGGGCCACAGATACGCAGTATTTT; CDR3 protein: CASDRATDTQYF
clone size: many; D gene: .; J gene: TRBJ2-1; V gene: TRBV12-3/TRBV12-4; CDR3 DNA: TGTGCCAGCAGTTTACACCAGAACTCCTACAATGAGCAGTTCTTC; CDR3 protein: CASSLHQNSYNEQFF
clone size: .; D gene: TRBD2; J gene: TRBJ2-6; V gene: TRBV13; CDR3 DNA: TGTGCCAGCAGCACGACGATAGCGGGAAGGTCTGGGGCCAACGTCCTGACTTTC; CDR3 protein: CASSTTIAGRSGANVLTF
clone size: many; D gene: TRBD2; J gene: TRBJ2-1; V gene: TRBV7-9; CDR3 DNA: TGTGCCAGCAGACAGAGCGGGGGAGTCCACAATGAGCAGTTCTTC; CDR3 protein: CASRQSGGVHNEQFF
clone size: many; D gene: .; J gene: TRBJ2-7; V gene: TRBV6-1; CDR3 DNA: TGTGCCAGCACACCTGCCCCGACTACCTTCGAGCAGTACTTC; CDR3 protein: CASTPAPTTFEQYF
clone size: many; D gene: .; J gene: TRBJ2-1; V gene: TRBV20-1; CDR3 DNA: TGCAGTGCTACAAGGACCACCTCCTACAATGAGCAGTTCTTC; CDR3 protein: CSATRTTSYNEQFF
clone size: .; D gene: .; J gene: TRBJ1-3; V gene: TRBV4-1; CDR3 DNA: TGCGCCAGCAGCCCAGGGAGCCGCGGAAACACCATATATTTT; CDR3 protein: CASSPGSRGNTIYF
clone size: many; D gene: .; J gene: TRBJ2-1; V gene: TRBV13; CDR3 DNA: TGTGCCAGCAGCTTTTCACCGGGACACGGCTACAATGAGCAGTTCTTC; CDR3 protein: CASSFSPGHGYNEQFF
clone size: .; D gene: TRBD1; J gene: TRBJ1-4; V gene: TRBV20-1; CDR3 DNA: TGCAGTGCTATGGGGGACAGCAAAAAACTGTTTTTT; CDR3 protein: CSAMGDSKKLFF
clone size: many; D gene: .; J gene: TRBJ2-7; V gene: TRBV10-3; CDR3 DNA: TGTGCCATCAGTGACGGCTACGAGCAGTACTTC; CDR3 protein: CAISDGYEQYF
clone size: few; D gene: .; J gene: TRBJ2-3; V gene: TRBV11-2; CDR3 DNA: TGTGCCAGCAGTTTTGGTCAGGGTACGCAGTATTTT; CDR3 protein: CASSFGQGTQYF
clone size: many; D gene: TRBD2; J gene: TRBJ2-1; V gene: TRBV24-1; CDR3 DNA: TGTGCCACCAGTCCGGGAGGGAATGAGCAGTTCTTC; CDR3 protein: CATSPGGNEQFF
clone size: .; D gene: .; J gene: TRBJ2-7; V gene: TRBV12-5; CDR3 DNA: TGTGCTAGTGGTTTGGTCCCCCCACCCTTGGTTTCTATCTACGAGCAGTACTTC; CDR3 protein: CASGLVPPPLVSIYEQYF
clone size: many; D gene: TRBD2; J gene: TRBJ2-3; V gene: TRBV5-1; CDR3 DNA: TGCGCCAGCAGCTTGTGGCTAGCGGACCCCGGGAACAAGGGTACGCAGTATTTT; CDR3 protein: CASSLWLADPGNKGTQYF
clone size: .; D gene: .; J gene: TRBJ1-1; V gene: TRBV29-1; CDR3 DNA: TGCAGCGTTGGAGGTGGAGACACTGAAGCTTTCTTT; CDR3 protein: CSVGGGDTEAFF
clone size: many; D gene: TRBD2; J gene: TRBJ2-7; V gene: TRBV12-3/TRBV12-4; CDR3 DNA: TGTGCCAGCAGTGCAACTAGCGGCCCACCGTACGAGCAGTACTTC; CDR3 protein: CASSATSGPPYEQYF
clone size: .; D gene: TRBD1; J gene: TRBJ2-1; V gene: TRBV7-9; CDR3 DNA: TGTGCCAGCAGCTGGGGACAGGGGCAGGGGTTCTTC; CDR3 protein: CASSWGQGQGFF
clone size: few; D gene: .; J gene: TRBJ2-1; V gene: TRBV28; CDR3 DNA: TGTGCCAGCAGTTTGTTCAGAAGGGATGAGCAGTTCTTC; CDR3 protein: CASSLFRRDEQFF
clone size: .; D gene: .; J gene: TRBJ1-2; V gene: TRBV30; CDR3 DNA: TGTGCCGGTGGGGCAGTCATCGCGGCTACATCTGGATTCACCTTC; CDR3 protein: CAGGAVIAATSGFTF